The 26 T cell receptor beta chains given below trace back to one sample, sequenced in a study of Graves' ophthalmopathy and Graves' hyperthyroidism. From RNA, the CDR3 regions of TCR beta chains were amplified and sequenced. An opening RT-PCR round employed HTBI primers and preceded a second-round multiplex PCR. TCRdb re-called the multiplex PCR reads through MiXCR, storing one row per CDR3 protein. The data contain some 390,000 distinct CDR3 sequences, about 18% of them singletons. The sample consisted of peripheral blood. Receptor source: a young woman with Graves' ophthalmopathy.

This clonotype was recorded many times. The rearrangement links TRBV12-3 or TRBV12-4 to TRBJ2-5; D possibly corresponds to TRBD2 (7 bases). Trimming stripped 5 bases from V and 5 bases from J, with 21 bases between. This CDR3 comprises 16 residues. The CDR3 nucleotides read TGTGCCAGCAGTCATCAAGGGGGGGGGGCCCGGGAGACCCAGTACTTC. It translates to CASSHQGGGARETQYF.

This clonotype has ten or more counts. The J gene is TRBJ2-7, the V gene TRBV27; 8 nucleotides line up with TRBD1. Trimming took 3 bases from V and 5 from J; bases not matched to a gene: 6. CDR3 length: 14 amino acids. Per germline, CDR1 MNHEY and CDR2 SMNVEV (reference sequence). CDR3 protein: CASSFRGPMNEQYF. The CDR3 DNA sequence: TGTGCCAGCAGTTTCAGGGGGCCCATGAACGAGCAGTACTTC.

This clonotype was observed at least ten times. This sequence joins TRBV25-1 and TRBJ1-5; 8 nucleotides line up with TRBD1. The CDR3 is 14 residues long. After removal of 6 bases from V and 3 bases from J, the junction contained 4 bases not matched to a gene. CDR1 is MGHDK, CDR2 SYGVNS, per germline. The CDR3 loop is CASRGQGYNQPQHF. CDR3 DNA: TGTGCCAGCAGAGGACAGGGATACAATCAGCCCCAGCATTTT.

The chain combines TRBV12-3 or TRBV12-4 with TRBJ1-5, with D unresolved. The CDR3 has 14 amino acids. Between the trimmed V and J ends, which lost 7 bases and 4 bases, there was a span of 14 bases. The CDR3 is CASTPTARNQPQHF. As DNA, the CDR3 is TGTGCCAGCACCCCGACGGCCCGTAATCAGCCCCAGCATTTT.

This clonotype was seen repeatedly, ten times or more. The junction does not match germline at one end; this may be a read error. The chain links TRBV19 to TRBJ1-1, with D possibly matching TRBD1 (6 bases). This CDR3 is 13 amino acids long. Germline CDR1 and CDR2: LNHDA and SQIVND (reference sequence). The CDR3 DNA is TGTGCCGCCTCAATGGGGGACACCACTGAGGCTTTCTTT. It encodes CAASMGDTTEAFF.

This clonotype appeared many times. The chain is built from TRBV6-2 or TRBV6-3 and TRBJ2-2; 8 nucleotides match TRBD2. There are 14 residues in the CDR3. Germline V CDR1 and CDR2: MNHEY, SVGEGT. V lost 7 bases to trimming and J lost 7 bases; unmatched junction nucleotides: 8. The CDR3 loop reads CASNPSGGGGELFF. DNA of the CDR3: TGTGCCAGCAACCCCAGCGGGGGCGGCGGGGAGCTGTTTTTT.

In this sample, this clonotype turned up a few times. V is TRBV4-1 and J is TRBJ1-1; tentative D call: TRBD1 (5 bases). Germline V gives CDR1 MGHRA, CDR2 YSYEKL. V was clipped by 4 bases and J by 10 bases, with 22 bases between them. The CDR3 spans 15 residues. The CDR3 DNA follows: TGCGCCAGCAGCCCGGGACGGGGATCTGTTAAGTCAGCTTTCTTT. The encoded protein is CASSPGRGSVKSAFF.

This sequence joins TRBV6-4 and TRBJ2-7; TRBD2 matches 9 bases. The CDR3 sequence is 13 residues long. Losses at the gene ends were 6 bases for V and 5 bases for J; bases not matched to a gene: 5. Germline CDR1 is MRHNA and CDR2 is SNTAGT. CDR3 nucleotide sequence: TGTGCCAGCAGCTTAGCGGGGGAAGACGAGCAGTACTTC. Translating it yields CASSLAGEDEQYF.

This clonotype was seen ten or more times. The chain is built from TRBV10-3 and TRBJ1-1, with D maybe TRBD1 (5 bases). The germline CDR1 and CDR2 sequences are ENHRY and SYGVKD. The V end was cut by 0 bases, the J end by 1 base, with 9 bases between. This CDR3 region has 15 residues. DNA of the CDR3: TGTGCCATCAGTGAGTCGGGGCAGGGGAACACTGAAGCTTTCTTT. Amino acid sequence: CAISESGQGNTEAFF.

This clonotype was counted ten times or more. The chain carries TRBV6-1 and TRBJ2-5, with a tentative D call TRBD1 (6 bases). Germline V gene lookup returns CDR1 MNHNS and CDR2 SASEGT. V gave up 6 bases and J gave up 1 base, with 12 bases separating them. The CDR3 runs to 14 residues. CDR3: CASRPGHLQETQYF. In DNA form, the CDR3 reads TGTGCCAGCAGGCCGGGACACCTCCAAGAGACCCAGTACTTC.

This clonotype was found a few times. The CDR3 DNA reads as TGTGCCAGCAGTTTACAGGCGGCGGGGAAAGAGACCCAGTACTTC. It codes for CASSLQAAGKETQYF. The V gene is TRBV27, the J gene TRBJ2-5; tentatively, D is TRBD2 (6 bases). This CDR3 has 15 amino acids. Trimming removed 2 bases at V and 3 bases at J, with 13 bases between. Germline V lookup: CDR1 MNHEY, CDR2 SMNVEV (reference sequence).

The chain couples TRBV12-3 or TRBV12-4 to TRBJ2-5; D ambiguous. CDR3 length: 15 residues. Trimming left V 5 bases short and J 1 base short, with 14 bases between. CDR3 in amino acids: CASSEETTSQETQYF. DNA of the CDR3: TGTGCCAGCAGTGAAGAGACAACAAGCCAAGAGACCCAGTACTTC.

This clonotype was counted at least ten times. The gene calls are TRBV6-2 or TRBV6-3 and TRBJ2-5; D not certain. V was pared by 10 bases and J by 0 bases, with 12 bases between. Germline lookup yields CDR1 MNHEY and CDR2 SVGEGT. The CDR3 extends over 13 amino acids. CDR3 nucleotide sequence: TGTGCCACCCTATTGGTTTACCAAGAGACCCAGTACTTC. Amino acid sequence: CATLLVYQETQYF.

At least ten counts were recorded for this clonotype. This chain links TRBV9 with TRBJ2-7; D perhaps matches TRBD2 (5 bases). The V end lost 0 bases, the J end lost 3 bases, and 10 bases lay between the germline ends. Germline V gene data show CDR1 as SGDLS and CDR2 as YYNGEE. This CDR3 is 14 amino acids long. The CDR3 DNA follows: TGTGCCAGCAGCGTAGGAGAAGGGAGCTACGAGCAGTACTTC. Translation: CASSVGEGSYEQYF.

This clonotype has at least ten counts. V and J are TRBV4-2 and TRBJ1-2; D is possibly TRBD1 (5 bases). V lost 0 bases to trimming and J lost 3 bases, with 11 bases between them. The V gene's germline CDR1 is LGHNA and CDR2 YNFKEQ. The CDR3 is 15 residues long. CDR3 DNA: TGTGCCAGCAGCCAAGATGGAGGGGACGACTATGGCTACACCTTC. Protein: CASSQDGGDDYGYTF.

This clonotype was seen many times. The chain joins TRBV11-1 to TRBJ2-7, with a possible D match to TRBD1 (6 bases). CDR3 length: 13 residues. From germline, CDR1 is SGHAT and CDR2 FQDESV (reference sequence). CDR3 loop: CAAGDTFTYEQYF. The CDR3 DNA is TGTGCAGCTGGGGACACCTTTACCTACGAGCAGTACTTC.

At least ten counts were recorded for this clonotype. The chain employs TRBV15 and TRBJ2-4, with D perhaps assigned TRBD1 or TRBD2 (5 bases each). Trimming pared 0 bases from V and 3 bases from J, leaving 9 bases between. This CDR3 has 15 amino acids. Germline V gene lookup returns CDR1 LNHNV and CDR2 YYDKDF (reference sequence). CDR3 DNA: TGTGCCACCAGCAGAGAGGCTGGGGGCAAAAACATTCAGTACTTC. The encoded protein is CATSREAGGKNIQYF.

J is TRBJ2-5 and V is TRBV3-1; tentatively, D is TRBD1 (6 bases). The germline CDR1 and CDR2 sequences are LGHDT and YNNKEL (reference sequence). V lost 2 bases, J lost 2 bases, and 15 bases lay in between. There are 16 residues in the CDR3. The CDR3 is CASSQNHGQPQETQYF. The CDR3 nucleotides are TGTGCCAGCAGCCAAAACCACGGACAGCCACAAGAGACCCAGTACTTC.

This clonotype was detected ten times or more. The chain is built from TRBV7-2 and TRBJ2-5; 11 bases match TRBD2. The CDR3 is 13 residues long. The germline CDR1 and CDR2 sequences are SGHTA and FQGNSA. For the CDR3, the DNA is TGTAGTAGCGGGAGGGCCGGCCAAGAGACCCAGTACTTC. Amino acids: CSSGRAGQETQYF.

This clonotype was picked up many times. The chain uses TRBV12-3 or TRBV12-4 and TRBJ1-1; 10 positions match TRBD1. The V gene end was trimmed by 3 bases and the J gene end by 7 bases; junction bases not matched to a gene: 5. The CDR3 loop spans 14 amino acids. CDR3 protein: CASSLTGGGNEAFF. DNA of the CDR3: TGTGCCAGCAGTTTGACAGGGGGCGGTAATGAAGCTTTCTTT.

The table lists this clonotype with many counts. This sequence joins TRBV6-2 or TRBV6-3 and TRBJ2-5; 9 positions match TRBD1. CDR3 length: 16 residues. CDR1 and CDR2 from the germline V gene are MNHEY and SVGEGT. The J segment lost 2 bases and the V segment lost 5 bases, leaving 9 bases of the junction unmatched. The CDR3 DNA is TGTGCCAGCAGTAACCTGGACAGGGGTTTTCAAGAGACCCAGTACTTC. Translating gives CASSNLDRGFQETQYF.

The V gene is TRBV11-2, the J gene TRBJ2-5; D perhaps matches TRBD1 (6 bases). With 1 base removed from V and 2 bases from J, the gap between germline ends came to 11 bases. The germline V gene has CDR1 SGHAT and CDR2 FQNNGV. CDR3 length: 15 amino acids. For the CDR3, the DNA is TGTGCCAGCAGCTTAGTAGGGGACACACAAGAGACCCAGTACTTC. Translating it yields CASSLVGDTQETQYF.

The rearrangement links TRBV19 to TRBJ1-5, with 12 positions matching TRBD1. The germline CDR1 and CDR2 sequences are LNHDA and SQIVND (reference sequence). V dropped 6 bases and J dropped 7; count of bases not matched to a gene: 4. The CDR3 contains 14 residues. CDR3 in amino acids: CASSRDRGRQPQHF. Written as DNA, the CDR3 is TGTGCCAGTAGCCGGGACAGGGGGCGACAGCCCCAGCATTTT. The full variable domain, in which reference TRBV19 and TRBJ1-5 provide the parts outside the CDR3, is DGGITQSPKYLFRKEGQNVTLSCEQNLNHDAMYWYRQDPGQGLRLIYYSQIVNDFQKGDIAEGYSVSREKKESFPLTVTSAQKNPTAFYLCASSRDRGRQPQHFGDGTRLSIL.

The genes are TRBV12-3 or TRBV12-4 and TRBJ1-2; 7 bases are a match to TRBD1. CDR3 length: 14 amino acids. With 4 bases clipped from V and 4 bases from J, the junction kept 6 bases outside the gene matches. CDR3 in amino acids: CASSSIGGVYGYTF. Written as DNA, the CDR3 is TGTGCCAGCAGTTCCATAGGGGGCGTCTATGGCTACACCTTC.

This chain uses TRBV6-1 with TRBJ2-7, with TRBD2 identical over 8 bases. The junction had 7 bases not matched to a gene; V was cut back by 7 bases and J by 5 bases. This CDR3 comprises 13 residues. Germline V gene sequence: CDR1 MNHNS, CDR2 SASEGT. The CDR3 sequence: CASIGRAGDEQYF. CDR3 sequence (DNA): TGTGCCAGCATCGGGAGGGCCGGGGACGAGCAGTACTTC.

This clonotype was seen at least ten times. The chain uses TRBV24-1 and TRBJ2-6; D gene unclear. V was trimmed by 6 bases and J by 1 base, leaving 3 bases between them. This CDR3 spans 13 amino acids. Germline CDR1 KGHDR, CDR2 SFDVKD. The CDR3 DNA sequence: TGTGCCACCAGTCGGTCTGGGGCCAACGTCCTGACTTTC. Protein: CATSRSGANVLTF.